This T cell receptor (beta chain) was recorded in a study of T cell responses to AZD1222 COVID-19 vaccine. Study observations and caveats: White British ancestry dominated among donors, who included more females, and clonal diversity was possibly underestimated. After two AZD1222 doses, spike-specific TCR breadth and depth rose versus day 0.

A word on this clone: Its antigen is still unknown.

The CDR3 consists of 15 residues. Germline-derived CDR1 and CDR2 are MNHEY and SVGAGI. V lost 6 bases to trimming and J lost 2 bases, with 16 bases between them. Data came from immunoSEQ multiplex PCR; TCRdb stores just in-frame clones and leaves some out. The sample carries over 150,000 clones, 75% to 95% recorded once. This receptor was taken from an adult in good health. The chain recombines TRBV6-5 with TRBJ2-5; D possibly corresponds to TRBD1 (6 bases). The sample was peripheral blood, taken on day 0 of AZD1222 vaccination. The DNA for the CDR3 is TGTGCCAGCAGCTCGCCTATGACAGGTCAAGAGACCCAGTACTTC. This codes for CASSSPMTGQETQYF.